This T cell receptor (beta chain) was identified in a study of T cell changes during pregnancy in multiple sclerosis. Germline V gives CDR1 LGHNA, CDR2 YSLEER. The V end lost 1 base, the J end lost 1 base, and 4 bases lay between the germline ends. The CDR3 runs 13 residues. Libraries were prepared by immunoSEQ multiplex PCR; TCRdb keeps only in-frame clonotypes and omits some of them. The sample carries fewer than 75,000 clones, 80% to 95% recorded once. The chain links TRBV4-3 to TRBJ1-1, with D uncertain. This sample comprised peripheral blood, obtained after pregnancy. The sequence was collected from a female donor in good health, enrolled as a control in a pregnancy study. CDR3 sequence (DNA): TGCGCCAGCAGCCAAGCAGGGAACACTGAAGCTTTCTTT. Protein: CASSQAGNTEAFF.